This TCR beta chain emerged from a study of lymphopenia after photon versus proton radiotherapy. Study-wide results and limits: Only patients who died were analyzed for survival; proton advantage is unproven. Larger post-nadir TCR diversity loss correlated inversely with survival in deceased patients. Proton therapy kept repertoires fairly stable, unlike photons, which gained effector/memory cells.

Using immunoSEQ multiplex PCR, the repertoire was profiled, and TCRdb retains in-frame clones only, with some absent. The sample holds thousands of clones, less than 80% seen once. CDR1 is MNHEY, CDR2 SMNVEV, per germline (reference sequence). The CDR3 has 15 residues. V was pared by 2 bases and J by 5 bases, with 5 bases of the junction left unmatched. Details on this clone: The antigen is undetermined.

The specimen was peripheral blood, collected from a patient treated with proton-based radiotherapy. This chain links TRBV27 with TRBJ1-1; TRBD1 matches 10 bases. The sequence was collected from a man older than 75 with esophageal cancer. This chain's CDR3 is CASSLTDRGLTEAFF. The CDR3 DNA follows: TGTGCCAGCAGTTTAACTGACAGGGGGCTGACTGAAGCTTTCTTT.